This T cell receptor (beta chain) was profiled in a study of blood T cell repertoires in COVID-19. The wider study: PBMCs, B-cell-depleted T cells, or T cells were the source of the cDNA or gDNA that made up the material.

The CDR3 extends over 16 amino acids. From germline, CDR1 is MNHEY and CDR2 SMNVEV (reference sequence). As concerns this clone: One junction end disagrees with the germline gene, perhaps due to a read error.

The assay was immunoSEQ multiplex PCR, and TCRdb's table has in-frame clones only and misses some. The sample has about 250,000 clones, 85% to 90% seen once. The specimen sequenced was PBMCs or T cells enriched from blood (not recorded which). The clonotype comes from a man aged 35 to 55 who had recovered from COVID-19. V is TRBV27 and J is TRBJ1-3, with a tentative D call TRBD1 (6 bases). The CDR3 nucleotides are TGTGCCAGCAGTTCCTCGGGACAAGCCTCTAGAAACACCATATATTTT. Its translation: CASSSSGQASRNTIYF.